This T cell receptor (beta chain) was sequenced during a study of cytomegalovirus exposure and HLA in healthy donors. Study-wide findings and caveats: Reportedly, diagnosis of cytomegalovirus status by the classifier showed high specificity and sensitivity. According to the study, 180 or so TCR beta chains were cytomegalovirus-associated. A later analysis linked a missense variant in DCLRE1C to the trimming of TCR beta V and J genes. By a later analysis, the bulk of CMV-associated TCR beta chains appeared HLA-restricted.

13 Jbeta primers and 60 Vbeta primers were used for the PCR. Repertoires were generated with immunoSEQ multiplex PCR, while TCRdb's copy carries only in-frame clones and drops some. The sample includes fewer than 110,000 clones, around 76% of them seen just once. Germline V gives CDR1 MNHEY, CDR2 SVGAGI. Trimming removed 8 bases from V and 0 bases from J, with 11 bases in between. The CDR3 runs 14 residues. This clone was seen more than once but under ten times. Its target is not known. The chain links TRBV6-5 to TRBJ1-3; D uncertain. The sequenced sample consisted of PBMCs. This receptor was identified in a woman in her late teens or twenties in good health and CMV-seropositive. CDR3 sequence: CASSLLSSGNTIYF. The CDR3 bases are TGTGCCAGCTCGCTATTAAGCTCTGGAAACACCATATATTTT.